The 8 T cell receptor beta chains reported below all come from one sample, sequenced in a study of shared clonotypes between healthy human individuals. Here immunoSEQ multiplex PCR was the method, and the copy in TCRdb shows in-frame clones only, minus some. Among 90,000 to 120,000 clones listed, less than 80% were seen once. Sequenced: memory CD8+ T cells sorted from blood. Subset here: CD45RO+ cells pooled with CCR7-negative TemRA cells. All receptors come from a woman in her twenties or thirties in good health.

This clone was seen only a few times. The V call is TRBV25-1, the J call TRBJ2-5; 7 bases are shared with TRBD2. TRBJ2-7 explains the end of the DNA better; the J call may be wrong. Germline V gives CDR1 MGHDK, CDR2 SYGVNS. The CDR3 loop spans 15 amino acids. The chain's CDR3 is CASSGTETSNHEQYF. CDR3 sequence (DNA): TGTGCCAGCAGTGGAACGGAGACTAGCAATCACGAGCAGTACTTC.

Written as DNA, the CDR3 is TGTGCCAGCAGTTTACCAGCGGGAGCTGAAGAGCAGTACTTC. This codes for CASSLPAGAEEQYF. The chain employs TRBV28 and TRBJ2-7, with TRBD2 matching 8 bases. V gave up 2 bases and J gave up 7 bases; unmatched junction bases: 7. The CDR3 runs to 14 residues. The germline gives CDR1 MDHEN, CDR2 SYDVKM.

This clone qualifies as medium-sized. The rearrangement joins TRBV28 to TRBJ1-2; D gene uncertain. The germline V gene has CDR1 MDHEN and CDR2 SYDVKM. The V and J ends lost 1 base and 2 bases respectively, with 17 bases between them. The CDR3 spans 17 residues. The CDR3 DNA reads as TGTGCCAGCAGTTTATTAAATCCCGGACCTGCGAACTATGGCTACACCTTC. This encodes CASSLLNPGPANYGYTF.

Concerning this clone itself: The identical CDR3 is also encoded by other nucleotide sequences in the sample. This sequence joins TRBV5-1 and TRBJ2-2; D is unclear. Trimming took 0 bases from V and 5 from J, leaving 11 bases between them. The CDR3 extends over 15 amino acids. The germline V gene encodes CDR1 SGHRS and CDR2 YFSETQ. The CDR3 bases are TGCGCCAGCAGCTTGGGGGCAGATAATACCGGGGAGCTGTTTTTT. Translating it yields CASSLGADNTGELFF.

This clone was counted a few times. V gene TRBV27 combines with J gene TRBJ2-2, with D uncertain. Germline lookup yields CDR1 MNHEY and CDR2 SMNVEV (reference sequence). V dropped 5 bases and J dropped 4 bases, with 14 bases sitting between them. The CDR3 runs 15 residues. The CDR3 sequence is CASSPVVRGTGELFF. In nucleotides, the CDR3 is TGTGCCAGCAGTCCTGTGGTCCGTGGCACCGGGGAGCTGTTTTTT.

J is TRBJ2-5 and V is TRBV4-1; TRBD1 might be the D (6 bases). CDR3 length: 12 residues. Germline values: CDR1 MGHRA, CDR2 YSYEKL. Trimming cost V 3 bases and J 11 bases, with 13 bases left between them. The CDR3 DNA sequence: TGCGCCAGCAGCCAGGGAACAGGGCTGCAGTACTTC. It translates to CASSQGTGLQYF.

This clone was found many times. The chain joins TRBV6-1 to TRBJ2-2; D is ambiguous. CDR1 MNHNS and CDR2 SASEGT come from the germline V gene. The CDR3 is 14 amino acids. Trimming removed 2 bases from V and 3 bases from J, with 7 bases in between. As DNA, the CDR3 is TGTGCCAGCAGTGAAACTCCCGACACCGGGGAGCTGTTTTTT. Protein: CASSETPDTGELFF.

Comments on this clone: The sample holds other DNA sequences that translate to the same CDR3. CDR3 coding DNA: TGCAGCGTTGAAGATCAGGGTTACGAGCAGTACTTC. Amino acid sequence: CSVEDQGYEQYF. This rearrangement joins TRBV29-1 to TRBJ2-7; D may be TRBD1 (5 bases). CDR1 is SQVTM, CDR2 ANQGSEA, per germline. Trimming pared 0 bases from V and 4 bases from J, leaving 7 bases between. The CDR3 spans 12 residues.